Here is one T cell receptor beta chain with its context. What it binds is unknown. CDR3 length equals 15 residues. V was pared by 3 bases and J by 7 bases, with 7 bases of the junction left unmatched. Germline CDR1 is KGHSH and CDR2 is LQKENI. TCRdb fed the PCR reads into MiXCR, producing one record per CDR3 protein. The sample carries over 35,000 distinct CDR3 sequences, around 18% recorded once. These data belong to a study of molecular identifiers for immune sequencing clone quantification. Whole-study results and caveats: More than 97% of effector molecules, versus under 1% of naive-cell molecules, belonged to clones above 20 RNA copies.

The sequenced sample consisted of naive CD8+ T cells from blood, with Jurkat cell RNA spiked in. Subset given: FACS-sorted CD8+CD4-CCR7+CD45RA+ naive T cells. The chain links TRBV18 to TRBJ2-7; TRBD1 agrees at 12 bases. The receptor's source is a human donor in good health. Some libraries in this study had Jurkat cell RNA spiked in. CDR3 in amino acids: CASSPRDRGLDEQYF. The CDR3 coding sequence is TGTGCCAGCTCACCGCGGGACAGGGGGCTAGATGAGCAGTACTTC.